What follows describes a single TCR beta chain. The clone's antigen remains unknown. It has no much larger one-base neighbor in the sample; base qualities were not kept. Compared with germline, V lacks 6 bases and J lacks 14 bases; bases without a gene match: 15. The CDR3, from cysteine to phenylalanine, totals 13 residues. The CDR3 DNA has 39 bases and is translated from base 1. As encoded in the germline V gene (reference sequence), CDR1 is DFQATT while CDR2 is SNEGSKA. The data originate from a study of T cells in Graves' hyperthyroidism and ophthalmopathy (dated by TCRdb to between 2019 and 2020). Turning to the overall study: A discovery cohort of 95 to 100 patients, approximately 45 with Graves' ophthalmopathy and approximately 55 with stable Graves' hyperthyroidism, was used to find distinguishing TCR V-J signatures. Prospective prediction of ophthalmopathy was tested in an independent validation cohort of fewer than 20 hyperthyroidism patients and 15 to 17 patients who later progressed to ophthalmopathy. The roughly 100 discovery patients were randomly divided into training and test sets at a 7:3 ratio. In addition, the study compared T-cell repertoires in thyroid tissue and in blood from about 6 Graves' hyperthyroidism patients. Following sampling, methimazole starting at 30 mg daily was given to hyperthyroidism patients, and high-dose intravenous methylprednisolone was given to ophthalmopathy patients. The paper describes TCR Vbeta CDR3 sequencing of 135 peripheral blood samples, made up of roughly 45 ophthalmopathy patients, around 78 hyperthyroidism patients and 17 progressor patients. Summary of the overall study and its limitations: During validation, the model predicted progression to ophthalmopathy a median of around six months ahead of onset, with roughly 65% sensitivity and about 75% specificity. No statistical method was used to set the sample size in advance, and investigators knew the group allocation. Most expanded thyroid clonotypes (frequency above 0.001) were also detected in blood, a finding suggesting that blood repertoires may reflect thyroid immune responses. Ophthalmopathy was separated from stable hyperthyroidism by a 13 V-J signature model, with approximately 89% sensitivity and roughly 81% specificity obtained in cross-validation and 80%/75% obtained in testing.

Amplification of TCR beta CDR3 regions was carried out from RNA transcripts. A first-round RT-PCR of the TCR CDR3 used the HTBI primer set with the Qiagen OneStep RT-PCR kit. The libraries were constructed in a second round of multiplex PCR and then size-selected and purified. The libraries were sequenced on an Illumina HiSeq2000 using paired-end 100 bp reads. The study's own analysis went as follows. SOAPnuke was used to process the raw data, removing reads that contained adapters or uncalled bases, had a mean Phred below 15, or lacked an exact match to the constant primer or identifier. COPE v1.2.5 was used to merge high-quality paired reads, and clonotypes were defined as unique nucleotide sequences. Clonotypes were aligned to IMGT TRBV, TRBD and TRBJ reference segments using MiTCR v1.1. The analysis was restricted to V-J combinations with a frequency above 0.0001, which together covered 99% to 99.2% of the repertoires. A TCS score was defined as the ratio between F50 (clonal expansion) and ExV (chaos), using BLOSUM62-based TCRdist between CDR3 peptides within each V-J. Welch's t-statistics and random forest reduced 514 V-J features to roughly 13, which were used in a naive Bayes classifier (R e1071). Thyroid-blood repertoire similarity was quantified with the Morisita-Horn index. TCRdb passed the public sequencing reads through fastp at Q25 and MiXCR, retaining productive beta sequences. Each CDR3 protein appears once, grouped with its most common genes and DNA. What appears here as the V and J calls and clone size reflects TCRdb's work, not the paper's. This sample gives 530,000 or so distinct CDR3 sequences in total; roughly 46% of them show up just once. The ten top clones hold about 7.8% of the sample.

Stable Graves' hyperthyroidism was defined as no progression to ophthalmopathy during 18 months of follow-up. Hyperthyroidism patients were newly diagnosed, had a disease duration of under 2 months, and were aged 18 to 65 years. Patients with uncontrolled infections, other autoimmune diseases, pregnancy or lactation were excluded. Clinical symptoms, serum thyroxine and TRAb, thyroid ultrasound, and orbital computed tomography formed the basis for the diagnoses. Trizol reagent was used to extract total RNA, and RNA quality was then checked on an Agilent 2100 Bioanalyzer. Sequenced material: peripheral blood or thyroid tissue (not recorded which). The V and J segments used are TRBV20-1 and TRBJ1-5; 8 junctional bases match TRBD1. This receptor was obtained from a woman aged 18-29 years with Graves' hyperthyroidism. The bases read TGCAGTGCAATAGGGACAGGAGGCTTCTACGAGCATTTT. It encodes CSAIGTGGFYEHF.